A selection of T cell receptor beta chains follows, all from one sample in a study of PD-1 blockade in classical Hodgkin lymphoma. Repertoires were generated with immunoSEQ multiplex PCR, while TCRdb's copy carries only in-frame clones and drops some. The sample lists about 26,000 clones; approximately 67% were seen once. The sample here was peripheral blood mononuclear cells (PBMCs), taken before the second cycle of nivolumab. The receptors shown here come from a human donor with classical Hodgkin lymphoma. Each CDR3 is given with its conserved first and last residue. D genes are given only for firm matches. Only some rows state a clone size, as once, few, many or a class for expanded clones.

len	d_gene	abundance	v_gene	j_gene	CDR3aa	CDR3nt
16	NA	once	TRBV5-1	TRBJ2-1	CASSLGPGYSYNEQFF	TGCGCCAGCAGCTTGGGCCCAGGGTACTCCTACAATGAGCAGTTCTTC
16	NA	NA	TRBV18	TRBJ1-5	CASSPSYLGRGQPQHF	TGTGCCAGCTCACCGTCATATCTGGGAAGAGGGCAGCCCCAGCATTTT
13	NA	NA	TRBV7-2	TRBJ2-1	CASSSSSYNEQFF	TGTGCCAGCAGTAGTAGCTCCTACAATGAGCAGTTCTTC
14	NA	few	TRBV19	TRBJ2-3	CASERDAPRNTQYF	TGTGCCAGTGAACGGGACGCCCCGAGGAATACGCAGTATTTT
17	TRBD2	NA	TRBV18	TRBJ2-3	CASSPVSGRASTDTQYF	TGTGCCAGCTCACCTGTTAGCGGGAGGGCTAGCACAGATACGCAGTATTTT
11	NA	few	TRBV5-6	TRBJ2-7	CASSLGGEQYF	TGTGCCAGCAGCTTGGGGGGCGAGCAGTACTTC
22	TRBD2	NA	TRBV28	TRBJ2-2	CASSLPARRTSGRAEETGELFF	TGTGCCAGCAGTTTACCGGCCAGGAGGACTAGCGGGAGGGCAGAGGAAACCGGGGAGCTGTTTTTT
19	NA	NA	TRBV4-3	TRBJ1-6	CASSQEGQRVATFNSPLHF	TGCGCCAGCAGCCAAGAGGGACAAAGGGTCGCTACCTTTAATTCACCCCTCCACTTT
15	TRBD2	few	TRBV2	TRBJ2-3	CASTSGSWFTDTQYF	TGTGCCAGCACTAGCGGGAGTTGGTTCACAGATACGCAGTATTTT
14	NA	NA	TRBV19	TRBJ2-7	CASSIAADNYEQYF	TGTGCCAGTAGTATAGCCGCGGACAACTACGAGCAGTACTTC
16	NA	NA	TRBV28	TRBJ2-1	CASSSVGRGIRDEQFF	TGTGCCAGCAGTTCAGTTGGGAGGGGGATACGCGATGAGCAGTTCTTC
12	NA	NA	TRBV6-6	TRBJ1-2	CASSPGSYGYTF	TGTGCCAGCAGTCCCGGATCCTATGGCTACACCTTC
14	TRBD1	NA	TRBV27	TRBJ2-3	CASSLQGASDTQYF	TGTGCCAGCAGTTTACAGGGGGCCTCAGATACGCAGTATTTT
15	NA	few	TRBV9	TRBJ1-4	CASSILAGTNEKLFF	TGTGCCAGCAGCATCCTCGCAGGGACTAATGAAAAACTGTTTTTT
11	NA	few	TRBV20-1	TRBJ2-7	CSARDPAREYF	TGCAGTGCTAGAGATCCGGCGAGGGAGTACTTC
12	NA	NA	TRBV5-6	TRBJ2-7	CASSLGNYEQYF	TGTGCCAGCAGCTTGGGGAACTACGAGCAGTACTTC
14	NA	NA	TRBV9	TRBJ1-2	CASSVSPGNYGYTF	TGTGCCAGCAGCGTAAGCCCAGGGAACTATGGCTACACCTTC
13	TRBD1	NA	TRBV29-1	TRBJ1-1	CSVESDRGTEAFF	TGCAGCGTTGAGTCGGACAGGGGTACTGAAGCTTTCTTT
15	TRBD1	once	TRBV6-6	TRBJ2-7	CASSSVTGDSYEQYF	TGTGCCAGCAGTTCGGTGACAGGGGACTCCTACGAGCAGTACTTC
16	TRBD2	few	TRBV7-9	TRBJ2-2	CASSLPGLAGSGELFF	TGTGCCAGCAGCTTACCGGGACTAGCGGGCTCCGGGGAGCTGTTTTTT
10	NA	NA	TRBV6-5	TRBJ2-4	CASFGYIQYF	TGTGCCAGCTTTGGATACATTCAGTACTTC
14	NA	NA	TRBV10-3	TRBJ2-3	CAISVGTSTDTQYF	TGTGCCATCAGTGTCGGCACTAGCACAGATACGCAGTATTTT
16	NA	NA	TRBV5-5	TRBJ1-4	CASSLIAQGEFEKLFF	TGTGCCAGCAGCTTGATTGCTCAGGGAGAGTTTGAAAAACTGTTTTTT
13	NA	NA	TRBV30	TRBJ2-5	CAWSVMSLETQYF	TGTGCCTGGAGTGTAATGAGCCTAGAGACCCAGTACTTC
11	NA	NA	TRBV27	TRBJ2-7	CASSYPGPLYF	TGTGCCAGCAGTTACCCCGGGCCTCTTTACTTC
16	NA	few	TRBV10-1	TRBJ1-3	CASSESDGGSGNTIYF	TGCGCCAGCAGTGAGTCGGACGGCGGTTCTGGAAACACCATATATTTT
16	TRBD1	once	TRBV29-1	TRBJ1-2	CSVAGTGGASNYGYTF	TGCAGCGTTGCTGGGACAGGGGGCGCGTCCAACTATGGCTACACCTTC
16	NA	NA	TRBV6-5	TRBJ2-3	CASSLTGGRARNTQYF	TGTGCCAGCAGTTTGACGGGGGGCCGCGCACGAAATACGCAGTATTTT
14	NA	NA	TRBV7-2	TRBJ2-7	CASSSTGRFYEQYF	TGTGCCAGCAGCTCAACGGGACGGTTCTACGAGCAGTACTTC
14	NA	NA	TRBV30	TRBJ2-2	CAWKGGLNTGELFF	TGTGCCTGGAAGGGGGGCCTTAACACCGGGGAGCTGTTTTTT
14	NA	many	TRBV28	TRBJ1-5	CASSLGRRNQPQHF	TGTGCCAGCAGTTTGGGACGGCGCAATCAGCCCCAGCATTTT
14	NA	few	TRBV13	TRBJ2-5	CASSLFEGWETQYF	TGTGCCAGCAGCTTGTTTGAAGGGTGGGAGACCCAGTACTTC
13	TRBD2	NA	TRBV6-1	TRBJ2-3	CASAGGGALSQYF	TGTGCCAGCGCGGGCGGGGGGGCCTTGTCGCAGTATTTT
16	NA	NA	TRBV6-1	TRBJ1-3	CASSEFREGAGNTIYF	TGTGCCAGCAGTGAATTTCGGGAAGGGGCTGGAAACACCATATATTTT
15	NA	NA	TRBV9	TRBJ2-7	CASSVGAANSYEQYF	TGTGCCAGCAGCGTAGGGGCAGCGAACTCCTACGAGCAGTACTTC
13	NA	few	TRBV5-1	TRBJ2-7	CASSSGGLYEQYF	TGCGCCAGCAGCTCGGGCGGGCTCTACGAGCAGTACTTC
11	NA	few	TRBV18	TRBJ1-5	CASLSNQPQHF	TGTGCCAGCCTCAGTAATCAGCCCCAGCATTTT
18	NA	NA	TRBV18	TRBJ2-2	CASSPYREATGQAGELFF	TGTGCCAGCTCACCATACCGGGAAGCCACCGGGCAGGCCGGGGAGCTGTTTTTT
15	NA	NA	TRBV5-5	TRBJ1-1	CASSLESTGKTEAFF	TGTGCCAGCAGCTTGGAATCGACCGGGAAAACTGAAGCTTTCTTT
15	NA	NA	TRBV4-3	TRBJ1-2	CASSQPGAAFYGYTF	TGCGCCAGCAGCCAGCCAGGGGCAGCCTTCTATGGCTACACCTTC
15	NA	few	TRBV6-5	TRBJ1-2	CASSRYTGTNYGYTF	TGTGCCAGCAGCCGTTATACAGGGACTAACTATGGCTACACCTTC
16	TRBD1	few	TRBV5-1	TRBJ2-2	CASSIPGQGGTGELFF	TGCGCCAGCAGCATTCCGGGACAGGGAGGAACCGGGGAGCTGTTTTTT
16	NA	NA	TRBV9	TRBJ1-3	CASSVGEVNSGNTIYF	TGTGCCAGCAGCGTAGGAGAGGTTAACTCTGGAAACACCATATATTTT
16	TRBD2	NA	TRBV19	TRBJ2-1	CASSIWAGGFYNEQFF	TGTGCCAGTAGTATCTGGGCGGGGGGCTTCTACAATGAGCAGTTCTTC
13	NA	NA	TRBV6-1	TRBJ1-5	CAGGLDGGQPQHF	TGTGCCGGGGGATTGGACGGCGGACAGCCCCAGCATTTT
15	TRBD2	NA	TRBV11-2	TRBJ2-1	CASSQSGGFMDEQFF	TGTGCCAGCAGCCAAAGCGGGGGGTTCATGGATGAGCAGTTCTTC